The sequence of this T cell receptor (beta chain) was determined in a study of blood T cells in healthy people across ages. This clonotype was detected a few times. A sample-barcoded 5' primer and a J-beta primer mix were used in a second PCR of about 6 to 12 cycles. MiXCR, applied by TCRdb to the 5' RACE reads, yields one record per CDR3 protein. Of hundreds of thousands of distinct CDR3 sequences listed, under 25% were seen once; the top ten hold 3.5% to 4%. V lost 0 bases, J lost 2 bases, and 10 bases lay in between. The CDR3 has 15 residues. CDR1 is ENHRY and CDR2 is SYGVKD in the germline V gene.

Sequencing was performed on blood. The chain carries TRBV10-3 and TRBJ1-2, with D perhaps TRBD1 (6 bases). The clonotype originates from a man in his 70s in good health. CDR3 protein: CAISESLGGNYGYTF. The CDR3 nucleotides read TGTGCCATCAGTGAGTCACTTGGGGGCAACTATGGCTACACCTTC.